The clone carrying this T cell receptor (beta chain) was counted a few times. These data come from a study of human T cells and chemical hapten exposure. TCRdb independently ran MiXCR on the RACE reads; one entry per CDR3 protein. The profile shows around 120,000 distinct CDR3 sequences, approximately 12% of them singletons. This CDR3 has 15 residues. Trimming at V came to 6 bases and at J to 2 bases, leaving 5 bases not matched to a gene. CDR1 and CDR2 (germline): SEHNR, FQNEAQ (reference sequence). Time point of the sample: pre-sensitization, week 0. Treatment reported: therapeutic diphenylcyclopropenone sensitization with weekly scalp DPC.

The rearrangement links TRBV7-9 to TRBJ2-1, with TRBD2 identical over 9 bases. The TCR comes from a woman aged 18-29 years with alopecia areata. Some clones in this sample may be carry-over from other donors' samples. This specimen was whole blood, taken in connection with sensitization to the hapten diphenylcyclopropenone (DPC). The CDR3 protein is CASRSGLAPYNEQFF. Here the CDR3 DNA reads TGTGCCAGCAGATCGGGACTAGCACCCTACAATGAGCAGTTCTTC. Using reference TRBV7-9 and TRBJ2-1 for the parts outside the CDR3, the full variable domain is DTGVSQNPRHKITKRGQNVTFRCDPISEHNRLYWYRQTLGQGPEFLTYFQNEAQLEKSRLLSDRFSAERPKGSFSTLEIQRTEQGDSAMYLCASRSGLAPYNEQFFGPGTRLTVL.